This passage covers 10 T cell receptor beta chains from one sample sequenced in a study of identical twins. MiXCR, run by TCRdb on the 5' RACE reads, gives a single entry per CDR3 protein. This table holds roughly 690,000 distinct CDR3 sequences, approximately 22% found once. These data were also filed under a second study, of T cells expressing NK-cell markers.

Sample: PBMCs. These receptors all stem from a woman in her late teens or twenties in good health.

The chain is built from TRBV4-1 and TRBJ2-1, with a weak D call TRBD2 (6 bases). CDR1 MGHRA and CDR2 YSYEKL come from the germline V gene. The CDR3 contains 13 residues. V was pared by 4 bases and J by 5 bases, with 9 bases between. CDR3 nucleotides: TGCGCCAGCAGCCTAGCGGATAACAATGAGCAGTTCTTC. Translation gives CASSLADNNEQFF.

This clonotype was counted only a few times. The V and J genes are TRBV6-1 and TRBJ2-3; D not resolved. The V end lost 6 bases, the J end lost 1 base, and 11 bases lay between the germline ends. CDR3 length: 14 residues. Germline lookup yields CDR1 MNHNS and CDR2 SASEGT. This chain's CDR3 is CASRSEDRTDTQYF. CDR3 DNA: TGTGCCAGCAGATCAGAGGATCGCACAGATACGCAGTATTTT.

This sequence joins TRBV6-5 and TRBJ2-2; D could derive from TRBD1 or TRBD2 (5 bases each). The CDR3 totals 16 residues. V shed 1 base and J shed 7 bases, with 16 bases lying between them. The V gene's germline CDR1 is MNHEY and CDR2 SVGAGI. In DNA form, the CDR3 reads TGTGCCAGCAGTTACTTCTTACCGGGGACGAGCGGGGAGCTGTTTTTT. This translates into CASSYFLPGTSGELFF.

This clonotype has more than one count but fewer than ten. J is TRBJ2-3 and V is TRBV12-3 or TRBV12-4; D perhaps matches TRBD1 (6 bases). The CDR3 runs 12 residues. Trimming removed 7 bases from V and 8 bases from J, with 13 bases in between. CDR3 coding DNA: TGTGCCAGCACCCTTAGGGGGATTACGCAGTATTTT. It is translated as CASTLRGITQYF.

The V and J genes are TRBV18 and TRBJ1-5; the D is unclear. Germline-derived CDR1 and CDR2 are KGHSH and LQKENI. This CDR3 is 13 amino acids long. Deletions cut 2 bases from V and 5 bases from J, with 7 bases between. The CDR3 is CASSPMMDQPQHF. As DNA, the CDR3 is TGTGCCAGCTCACCAATGATGGATCAGCCCCAGCATTTT.

This clonotype was seen many times. The chain joins TRBV12-3 or TRBV12-4 to TRBJ2-3; 13 bases map to TRBD2. The V segment lost 4 bases and the J segment 4 bases; nucleotides outside the gene matches: 2. The CDR3 extends over 15 amino acids. CDR3 in amino acids: CASSSGTSGADTQYF. DNA of the CDR3: TGTGCCAGCAGTTCCGGGACTAGCGGGGCAGATACGCAGTATTTT.

In regard to this clonotype: Mismatch with germline at one junction end may stem from a read error. J is TRBJ2-5 and V is TRBV29-1; D is unclear. Germline V gene lookup returns CDR1 SQVTM and CDR2 ANQGSEA. The CDR3 extends over 8 amino acids. CDR3: CSVEDGHF. The DNA of the CDR3 is TGCAGCGTTGAAGATGGGCACTTC.

This clonotype was counted ten times or more. This chain uses TRBV20-1 with TRBJ1-1, with TRBD1 as a possible D gene (6 bases). The V end was cut by 3 bases, the J end by 4 bases, with 12 bases between. Germline CDR1 DFQATT, CDR2 SNEGSKA (reference sequence). The CDR3 has 13 residues. CDR3 sequence reads: CSASRQGTTEAFF. As DNA, the CDR3 is TGCAGTGCTAGCAGGCAGGGGACCACTGAAGCTTTCTTT.

The sample holds many counts of this clonotype. V gene TRBV2 combines with J gene TRBJ2-7; D is undetermined. CDR3 length equals 13 residues. The germline CDR1 and CDR2 sequences are SNHLY and FYNNEI. The V end was cut by 1 base, the J end by 1 base, with 5 bases between. In DNA, the CDR3 is TGTGCCAGCAGTGAAGGGGTTTCCTACGAGCAGTACTTC. This gives the protein CASSEGVSYEQYF.

V gene TRBV20-1 combines with J gene TRBJ2-5; TRBD1 aligns across 9 bases. CDR3 size: 12 residues. From germline, CDR1 is DFQATT and CDR2 SNEGSKA (reference sequence). V lost 6 bases to trimming and J lost 5 bases; unmatched junction nucleotides: 4. The CDR3 sequence is CSAEDRGETQYF. CDR3 in DNA: TGCAGTGCGGAGGACAGGGGTGAGACCCAGTACTTC.